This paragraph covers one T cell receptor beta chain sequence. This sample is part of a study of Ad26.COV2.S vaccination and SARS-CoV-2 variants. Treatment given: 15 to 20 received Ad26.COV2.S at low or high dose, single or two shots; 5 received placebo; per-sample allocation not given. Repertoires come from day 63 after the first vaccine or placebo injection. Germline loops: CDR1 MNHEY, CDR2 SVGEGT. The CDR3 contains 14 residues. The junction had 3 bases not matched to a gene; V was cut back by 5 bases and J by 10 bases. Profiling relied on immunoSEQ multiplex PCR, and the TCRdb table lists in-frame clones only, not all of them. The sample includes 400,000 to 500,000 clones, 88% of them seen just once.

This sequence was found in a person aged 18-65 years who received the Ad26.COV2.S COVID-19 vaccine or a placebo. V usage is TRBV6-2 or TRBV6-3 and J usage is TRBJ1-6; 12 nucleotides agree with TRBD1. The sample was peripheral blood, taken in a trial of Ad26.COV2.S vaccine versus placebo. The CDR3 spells CASSRDRGPSPLHF. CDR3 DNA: TGTGCCAGCAGTCGGGACAGGGGGCCCTCACCCCTCCACTTT.